This T cell receptor (beta chain) stems from a study of T cell therapy after organ transplantation. This clone was found a few times. The antigen remains undetermined. The assay was immunoSEQ multiplex PCR, and TCRdb's table has in-frame clones only and misses some. The sample has 15,000 to 20,000 clones, around 85% seen once; the top ten hold about a tenth. The time point is: 4-8 weeks after completion of therapy. This receptor was obtained from a human patient who had received a solid organ transplant and had CMV disease. Some of the T cells may derive from the graft donor. The sample was CD8+ T cells from blood, taken after autologous CMV-specific T cell therapy.

The CDR3 nucleotides read TGTGCCACCGGGGACAGCCCCTACGAGCAGTACTTC. Protein: CATGDSPYEQYF. The chain uses TRBV7-9 and TRBJ2-7, with 7 bases matching TRBD1. CDR3 length equals 12 residues. CDR1 SEHNR and CDR2 FQNEAQ come from the germline V gene (reference sequence). V was pared by 10 bases and J by 2 bases, with 5 bases of the junction left unmatched.